Listed below are T cell receptor beta chains from one sample, sequenced in a study of blood T cell repertoires in COVID-19. The table came from immunoSEQ multiplex PCR; TCRdb's copy has only in-frame clones and leaves some out. The sample lists about 220,000 clones; roughly 80% were seen once. Sequencing used PBMCs or T cells enriched from blood (not recorded which). The receptors here all came from a woman in her forties who had been exposed to COVID-19. The CDR3 runs from the conserved cysteine through the conserved F or W. D genes are given only for firm matches. Clone size is not always given. Where it is, it says once, few, many or a class for expanded clones.

clone_size j_call v_call cdr3_length d_call cdr3_aa cdr3_nt
. TRBJ2-1 TRBV4-1 21 TRBD2 CASSQGSGTSGGAGLQFEQFF TGCGCCAGCAGCCAAGGGTCCGGGACTAGCGGGGGGGCGGGCCTACAATTTGAGCAGTTCTTC
. TRBJ2-1 TRBV7-6 14 . CASSFSGSYNEQFF TGTGCCAGCAGCTTTTCCGGGTCCTACAATGAGCAGTTCTTC
. TRBJ1-6 TRBV4-2 14 . CASSPGQGVSPLHF TGTGCCAGCAGCCCCGGCCAAGGGGTATCACCCCTCCACTTT
. TRBJ2-3 TRBV29-1 14 . CSARRGGDTDTQYF TGCAGCGCCCGCCGGGGTGGGGACACAGATACGCAGTATTTT
few TRBJ2-2 TRBV6-2/TRBV6-3 15 TRBD1 CASSYGTGNTGELFF TGTGCCAGCAGTTACGGGACAGGGAACACCGGGGAGCTGTTTTTT
. TRBJ1-5 TRBV5-6 14 . CASSLQGYRQPQHF TGTGCCAGCAGCTTACAGGGTTATCGGCAGCCCCAGCATTTT
many TRBJ1-4 TRBV29-1 14 TRBD1 CSAYRGPTNEKLFF TGCAGCGCTTACAGGGGGCCAACTAATGAAAAACTGTTTTTT
. TRBJ1-5 TRBV19 16 TRBD1 CASSTGTGGVNQPQHF TGTGCCAGTAGTACCGGGACAGGGGGCGTCAATCAGCCCCAGCATTTT
. TRBJ2-5 TRBV6-5 14 . CASSSGLSGETQYF TGTGCCAGCAGCTCCGGGCTCAGCGGGGAGACCCAGTACTTC
. TRBJ1-3 TRBV5-1 17 . CASSSRTGRSSGNTIYF TGCGCCAGCAGCTCGAGGACGGGGAGAAGCTCTGGAAACACCATATATTTT
. TRBJ2-2 TRBV5-1 15 . CASSFSGENTGELFF TGCGCCAGCAGCTTTTCCGGGGAGAACACCGGGGAGCTGTTTTTT
. TRBJ1-6 TRBV5-4 14 . CASSLGGRRDSLHF TGTGCCAGCAGCTTGGGGGGACGGAGGGATTCCCTCCACTTT
. TRBJ1-1 TRBV10-3 14 TRBD1 CAISVGQANTEAFF TGTGCCATCAGTGTGGGACAGGCGAACACTGAAGCTTTCTTT
. TRBJ2-1 TRBV5-4 15 TRBD2 CASSFGGTSVNEQFF TGTGCCAGCAGCTTTGGCGGGACTAGCGTCAATGAGCAGTTCTTC
. TRBJ2-7 TRBV28 15 TRBD1 CASVPGDRGGHEQYF TGTGCCAGCGTCCCGGGGGACAGGGGAGGCCACGAGCAGTACTTC
. TRBJ2-5 TRBV5-1 15 TRBD2 CASSLAGGGGETQYF TGCGCCAGCAGCTTGGCAGGCGGCGGGGGGGAGACCCAGTACTTC
. TRBJ2-4 TRBV6-5 14 TRBD1 CASRTGVAKNIQYF TGTGCCAGCAGGACAGGGGTGGCCAAAAACATTCAGTACTTC
. TRBJ2-3 TRBV7-2 15 TRBD2 CASSTRLAGPDTQYF TGTGCCAGCAGCACGCGACTAGCGGGGCCAGATACGCAGTATTTT
. TRBJ2-3 TRBV11-3 12 . CASRGDTDTQYF TGTGCCAGCAGAGGGGACACAGATACGCAGTATTTT
. TRBJ2-3 TRBV7-8 17 TRBD2 CASSLHGASGGTDTQYF TGTGCCAGCAGCCTGCATGGGGCTAGCGGGGGCACAGATACGCAGTATTTT
. TRBJ1-1 TRBV7-2 17 TRBD1 CASSPGTGVRRNTEAFF TGTGCCAGCAGCCCCGGGACAGGGGTAAGAAGGAACACTGAAGCTTTCTTT
. TRBJ1-5 TRBV5-5 15 . CASSLGQLPNQPQHF TGTGCCAGCAGCTTGGGCCAACTACCCAATCAGCCCCAGCATTTT
. TRBJ2-1 TRBV4-2 17 TRBD2 CASSRSLAGGHYNEQFF TGTGCCAGCAGCCGGAGCTTAGCGGGGGGGCATTATAATGAGCAGTTCTTC
. TRBJ2-7 TRBV5-4 12 . CASSTWTGEQYF TGTGCCAGCAGCACCTGGACGGGGGAGCAGTACTTC
. TRBJ2-3 TRBV18 18 TRBD2 CASSPPGLAGGQADTQYF TGTGCCAGCTCACCACCGGGACTAGCGGGGGGCCAGGCTGATACGCAGTATTTT
once TRBJ1-4 TRBV11-2 16 . CASSPRGGATNEKLFF TGTGCCAGCAGCCCCCGGGGGGGGGCTACTAATGAAAAACTGTTTTTT
once TRBJ1-1 TRBV29-1 13 TRBD1 CSTGGDMNTEAFF TGCAGCACAGGGGGCGATATGAACACTGAAGCTTTCTTT
. TRBJ1-1 TRBV7-8 16 . CASSLAVTDLNTEAFF TGTGCCAGCAGCTTAGCAGTGACAGACTTGAACACTGAAGCTTTCTTT
. TRBJ1-3 TRBV30 13 TRBD1 CAWGQGYGNTIYF TGTGCCTGGGGACAGGGGTATGGAAACACCATATATTTT
. TRBJ1-1 TRBV5-7 12 . CASSFPGTEAFF TGTGCCAGCAGTTTTCCGGGTACTGAAGCTTTCTTT
. TRBJ1-1 TRBV19 14 . CASSSEDTNTEAFF TGTGCCAGTAGTTCGGAGGATACCAACACTGAAGCTTTCTTT
once TRBJ1-4 TRBV28 13 . CASSQGGDEKLFF TGTGCCAGCAGCCAAGGGGGGGATGAAAAACTGTTTTTT
. TRBJ2-1 TRBV6-6 14 TRBD1 CASSHPRQGHEQFF TGTGCCAGCAGTCACCCCCGACAGGGACATGAGCAGTTCTTC